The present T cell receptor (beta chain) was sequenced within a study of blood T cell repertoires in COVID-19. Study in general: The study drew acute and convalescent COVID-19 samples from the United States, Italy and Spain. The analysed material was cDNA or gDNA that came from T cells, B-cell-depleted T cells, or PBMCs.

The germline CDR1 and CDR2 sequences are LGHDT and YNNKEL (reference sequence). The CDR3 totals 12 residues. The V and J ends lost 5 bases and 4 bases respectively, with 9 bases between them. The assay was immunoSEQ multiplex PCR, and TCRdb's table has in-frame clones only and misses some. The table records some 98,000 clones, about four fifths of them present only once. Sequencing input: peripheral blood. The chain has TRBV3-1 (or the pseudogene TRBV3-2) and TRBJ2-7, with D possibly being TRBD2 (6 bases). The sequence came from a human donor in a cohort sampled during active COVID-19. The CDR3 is CASSFGGYEQYF. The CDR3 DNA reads TGTGCCAGCAGCTTTGGGGGGTACGAGCAGTACTTC.